Presented here are 21 T cell receptor beta chains from one specimen sequenced in a study of T cell clones after liver transplantation. Assay used: immunoSEQ multiplex PCR; TCRdb lists only in-frame clones, some missing. The data show 85,000 to 130,000 clones, 82% seen once. The sequences come from CD4+ T cells from blood, collected before liver transplant. These receptors all stem from a human donor who received a liver transplant.

The chain is built from TRBV28 and TRBJ1-5, with a weak D call TRBD1 (5 bases). V was cut by 5 bases and J by 7 bases, with 18 bases left in between. Germline CDR1 reads MDHEN; CDR2 reads SYDVKM. The CDR3 has 15 residues. CDR3 DNA: TGTGCCAGCAGTACAAATCTGGAATGGGGGCAGCCCCAGCATTTT. It translates to CASSTNLEWGQPQHF.

This clone came up many times. J is TRBJ1-2 and V is TRBV7-2; D is ambiguous. The CDR3 has 13 residues. V was clipped by 5 bases and J by 8 bases, with 15 bases between them. The germline gives CDR1 SGHTA, CDR2 FQGNSA. The CDR3 coding sequence is TGTGCCAGCAGCCCTCAGGCCCTGGGGGGCTACACCTTC. It specifies CASSPQALGGYTF.

The chain couples TRBV5-8 to TRBJ1-1; 9 positions match TRBD1. CDR1 is SGHTS and CDR2 is YDEGEE in the germline V gene. The V gene end was trimmed by 0 bases and the J gene end by 1 base; junction bases not matched to a gene: 13. CDR3 length equals 19 residues. The DNA for the CDR3 is TGTGCCAGCAGCTTGGCGCCTGGGGGGACAGGGAAGTCGAACACTGAAGCTTTCTTT. Translating it yields CASSLAPGGTGKSNTEAFF.

This clone was observed once. This chain joins TRBV27 and TRBJ2-3; D not resolved. V lost 6 bases, J lost 0 bases, and 10 bases lay in between. This CDR3 is 14 amino acids long. The V gene's germline CDR1 is MNHEY and CDR2 SMNVEV (reference sequence). The CDR3 is CASRYLDSTDTQYF. For the CDR3, the DNA is TGTGCCAGCAGGTACCTCGACAGCACAGATACGCAGTATTTT.

This chain joins TRBV2 and TRBJ2-7, with 11 nucleotides matching TRBD2. V dropped 7 bases and J dropped 2; count of bases not matched to a gene: 7. From germline, CDR1 is SNHLY and CDR2 FYNNEI. The CDR3 totals 15 residues. CDR3 residues: CASTALSGRAYEQYF. CDR3 nucleotides: TGTGCCAGCACCGCCCTTAGCGGGAGGGCCTACGAGCAGTACTTC.

The CDR3 spells CASSLAGRTNEQFF. CDR3 coding DNA: TGTGCCAGCAGCTTAGCGGGACGGACTAATGAGCAGTTCTTC. This chain joins TRBV7-8 and TRBJ2-1, with D perhaps being TRBD1 or TRBD2 (5 bases each). The CDR3 runs to 14 residues. V was pared by 0 bases and J by 7 bases, with 10 bases between. The germline V gene has CDR1 SGHVS and CDR2 FQNEAQ.

V gene TRBV5-1 combines with J gene TRBJ2-6; a possible D gene is TRBD2 (6 bases). Germline CDR1 SGHRS, CDR2 YFSETQ. CDR3 size: 16 residues. Trimming pared 0 bases from V and 4 bases from J, leaving 11 bases between. The CDR3 reads CASSLAAAGGANVLTF. For the CDR3, the DNA is TGCGCCAGCAGCTTGGCAGCGGCGGGAGGGGCCAACGTCCTGACTTTC. Full variable domain (outside the CDR3, taken from reference TRBV5-1 and TRBJ2-6): KAGVTQTPRYLIKTRGQQVTLSCSPISGHRSVSWYQQTPGQGLQFLFEYFSETQRNKGNFPGRFSGRQFSNSRSEMNVSTLELGDSALYLCASSLAAAGGANVLTFGAGSRLTVL.

The V and J genes are TRBV6-4 and TRBJ2-1; D is unresolved. The CDR3 totals 13 residues. Germline V gives CDR1 MRHNA, CDR2 SNTAGT. V was shortened by 2 bases and J by 5 bases, with 7 bases between the two germline ends. The CDR3 loop reads CASSDQINNEQFF. The CDR3 region has the DNA TGTGCCAGCAGTGACCAAATCAACAATGAGCAGTTCTTC.

This chain joins TRBV7-7 and TRBJ2-1; tentative D call: TRBD1 (7 bases). Germline V gene data show CDR1 as SSHAT and CDR2 as FNYEAQ (reference sequence). The CDR3 extends over 14 amino acids. Trimming took 3 bases from V and 9 from J, leaving 15 bases between them. The CDR3 sequence is CASSFGSGGGEQFF. For the CDR3, the DNA is TGTGCCAGCAGCTTTGGTTCAGGGGGAGGTGAGCAGTTCTTC. Drawing the rest from reference TRBV7-7 and TRBJ2-1, the complete variable domain is GAGVSQSPRYKVTKRGQDVTLRCDPISSHATLYWYQQALGQGPEFLTYFNYEAQPDKSGLPSDRFSAERPEGSISTLTIQRTEQRDSAMYRCASSFGSGGGEQFFGPGTRLTVL.

This chain uses TRBV2 with TRBJ1-1; D is unclear. The CDR3 has 12 amino acids. Deletions cut 2 bases from V and 5 bases from J, with 6 bases between. Germline V lookup: CDR1 SNHLY, CDR2 FYNNEI. CDR3 in amino acids: CASSEWGTEAFF. Here the CDR3 DNA reads TGTGCCAGCAGTGAATGGGGTACTGAAGCTTTCTTT.

The V call is TRBV10-1, the J call TRBJ2-5, with D possibly matching TRBD2 (6 bases). V lost 3 bases and J 3 bases, leaving 14 bases between the germline ends. This CDR3 region has 15 residues. Per the germline V gene, CDR1 is WNHNN and CDR2 is SYGVQD (reference sequence). CDR3 amino acids: CASSDIWAGKETQYF. The CDR3 DNA sequence: TGCGCCAGCAGTGATATTTGGGCGGGGAAAGAGACCCAGTACTTC.

The rearrangement uses TRBV19 and TRBJ2-5; TRBD1 matches at 9 bases. The V gene end was trimmed by 10 bases and the J gene end by 4 bases; junction bases not matched to a gene: 7. The CDR3 is 13 amino acids. Germline CDR1 and CDR2: LNHDA and SQIVND (reference sequence). The CDR3 reads CATGDRERETQYF. DNA of the CDR3: TGTGCCACCGGGGACAGGGAGCGAGAGACCCAGTACTTC.

The chain employs TRBV28 and TRBJ1-1; D remains ambiguous. V was cut by 6 bases and J by 5 bases, with 16 bases left in between. The CDR3 covers 14 residues. CDR1 is MDHEN and CDR2 is SYDVKM in the germline V gene. The CDR3 spells CASRRVSSGTEAFF. CDR3 bases: TGTGCCAGCAGACGAGTCTCAAGTGGGACTGAAGCTTTCTTT.

The CDR3 DNA reads as TGTGCCAGCAGTACGACGGGGGGTGGCTATGGCTACACCTTC. It specifies CASSTTGGGYGYTF. The genes are TRBV28 and TRBJ1-2; D might be TRBD1 (5 bases). Trimming shortened V by 5 bases and J by 4 bases, and 14 bases separated the two germline ends. CDR3 length equals 14 residues. CDR1 and CDR2 from the germline V gene are MDHEN and SYDVKM.

The rearrangement links TRBV10-1 to TRBJ1-1, with D uncertain. Trimming removed 0 bases at V and 5 bases at J, with 13 bases between. Germline V lookup: CDR1 WNHNN, CDR2 SYGVQD (reference sequence). The CDR3 contains 15 residues. Here the CDR3 reads CASSESRPPRTEAFF. The CDR3 DNA sequence: TGCGCCAGCAGTGAGTCCAGACCCCCAAGGACTGAAGCTTTCTTT.

This rearrangement joins TRBV2 to TRBJ2-7; TRBD2 matches 13 bases. This CDR3 has 15 amino acids. CDR1 is SNHLY and CDR2 is FYNNEI in the germline V gene. With 6 bases clipped from V and 2 bases from J, the junction kept 4 bases outside the gene matches. This chain's CDR3 is CASSRTSGRAYEQYF. For the CDR3, the DNA is TGTGCCAGCAGCCGTACTAGCGGGAGGGCCTACGAGCAGTACTTC.

This chain uses TRBV18 with TRBJ2-7; TRBD1 is a possible D gene (5 bases). The germline CDR1 and CDR2 sequences are KGHSH and LQKENI. The germline V and J ends were trimmed by 4 bases and 1 base, with 8 bases remaining between them. The CDR3 consists of 13 residues. CDR3 sequence: CASSLGHSYEQYF. The CDR3 nucleotides are TGTGCCAGCTCACTCGGACATTCCTACGAGCAGTACTTC.

V and J are TRBV11-2 and TRBJ1-1; unclear D gene. The length of the CDR3 is 15 residues. Germline loops: CDR1 SGHAT, CDR2 FQNNGV. V lost 0 bases to trimming and J lost 6 bases, with 14 bases between them. The CDR3: CASSLEWDYDAEAFF. The DNA of the CDR3 is TGTGCCAGCAGCTTAGAGTGGGATTATGACGCTGAAGCTTTCTTT.

This chain links TRBV6-1 with TRBJ1-6; unclear D gene. The CDR3 is 14 amino acids. The germline CDR1 and CDR2 sequences are MNHNS and SASEGT. The V gene lost 8 bases and the J gene lost 4 bases, with 12 bases spanning the gap. The CDR3 reads CASAPTAYNSPLHF. DNA for the CDR3: TGTGCCAGCGCCCCCACAGCTTATAATTCACCCCTCCACTTT.

The table lists this clone with a count of one. The gene calls are TRBV6-1 and TRBJ1-2, with 9 bases aligning to TRBD1. Looked up from germline, CDR1 is MNHNS and CDR2 is SASEGT. The CDR3 extends over 14 amino acids. The V segment lost 7 bases and the J segment 2 bases; nucleotides outside the gene matches: 5. The CDR3 region is CASNRQGGNYGYTF. As DNA, the CDR3 is TGTGCCAGCAACCGACAGGGGGGAAACTATGGCTACACCTTC.

The chain is built from TRBV28 and TRBJ2-1, with D maybe TRBD2 (6 bases). Trimming left V 2 bases short and J 2 bases short, with 13 bases between. CDR1 MDHEN and CDR2 SYDVKM come from the germline V gene. CDR3 length: 16 amino acids. The CDR3 bases are TGTGCCAGCAGTTTAAGGAGGGCTAGCGCCTACAATGAGCAGTTCTTC. It codes for CASSLRRASAYNEQFF.